This T cell receptor beta chain was identified during a study of CD4+ T cells in melanoma (dated by TCRdb to 2021 to 2024). In the study overall: The study investigated neoantigen-specific CD4+ T cells in human melanoma. The study at large found these results: Neoantigen-specific CD4+ T cells were reported to be correlated with the function of CD8+ T cells, macrophages and B cells. Neoantigen-specific CD4+ T cells in melanoma were reported to show diverse differentiation states.

As for this clone: Its binding antigen is unknown. No much larger clonotype is one base removed from it; base qualities were not supplied.

The library was produced with the immunoSEQ multiplex PCR assay. TCRdb provides this immuneACCESS table in a form limited to in-frame rearrangements. Some clones are lacking; in checked studies, under half of them reflect an unresolved V gene, and why the rest are absent is not known. The sample profile shows more than 8,500 clones; 69% of them were found once. The ten largest make up roughly a fifth of the sample. From the cysteine through the phenylalanine, the CDR3 covers 17 amino acids. Of the read, only the CDR3 DNA is kept; its 51 bases are in frame from base 1. In the germline V gene, CDR1 corresponds to MGHRA and CDR2 to YSYEKL. V lost 0 bases and J lost 3 bases, and the count of bases not matched to a germline gene is 6. Donors were patients with melanoma.

The receptor's source is a human donor with melanoma. The sequence links TRBV4-1 to TRBJ1-3, and 9 junction bases match TRBD1. The sequenced material came from peripheral blood. The DNA is TGCGCCAGCAGCCAAGACCGTACAGGGGGCCTTGGAAACACCATATATTTT. Its coded protein is CASSQDRTGGLGNTIYF.